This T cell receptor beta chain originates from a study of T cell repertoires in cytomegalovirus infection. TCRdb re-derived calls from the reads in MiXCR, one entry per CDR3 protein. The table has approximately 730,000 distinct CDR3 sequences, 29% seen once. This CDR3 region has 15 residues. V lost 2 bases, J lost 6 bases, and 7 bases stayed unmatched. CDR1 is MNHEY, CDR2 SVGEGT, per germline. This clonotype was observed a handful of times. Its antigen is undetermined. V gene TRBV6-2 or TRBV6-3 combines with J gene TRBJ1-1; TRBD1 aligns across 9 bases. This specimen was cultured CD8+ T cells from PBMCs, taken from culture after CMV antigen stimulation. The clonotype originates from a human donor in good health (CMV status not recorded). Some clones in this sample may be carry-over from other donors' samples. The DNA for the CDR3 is TGTGCCAGCAGTTACACCTCGACAGGGGGGCCTGAAGCTTTCTTT. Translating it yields CASSYTSTGGPEAFF.